These T cell receptor beta chains were read from a single sample in a study of a mutant IDH1 vaccine in newly diagnosed glioma. These receptors have no known antigen. Measured with immunoSEQ multiplex PCR; TCRdb has only the in-frame clones, and not every one. The sample carries roughly 43,000 clones, roughly 80% recorded once. The specimen was PBMCs, collected from a glioma patient whose treatment included an IDH1 peptide vaccine. These receptors all come from a woman between 18 and 29 years old with glioma. Some clones in this sample may be carry-over from other donors' samples. Each CDR3 is given with its conserved first and last residue. D genes are given only for firm matches. Clone size is not always given. Where it is, it says once, few, many or a class for expanded clones.

cdr3_aa	cdr3_nt	j_call	clone_size	d_call	v_call
CASSTGQGSNQPQHF	TGTGCCAGTAGTACGGGACAGGGGAGCAATCAGCCCCAGCATTTT	TRBJ1-5	.	TRBD1	TRBV19
CASSTGGFTDTQYF	TGTGCCAGCAGCACAGGGGGCTTCACAGATACGCAGTATTTT	TRBJ2-3	.	TRBD1	TRBV7-7
CASSLDLVGQPQHF	TGTGCCAGCAGCTTAGATTTGGTCGGCCAGCCCCAGCATTTT	TRBJ1-5	.	.	TRBV11-2
CSVDPNTEAFF	TGCAGCGTTGACCCGAACACTGAAGCTTTCTTT	TRBJ1-1	once	.	TRBV29-1
CASGPLRGSGELFF	TGTGCCAGCGGACCTTTGCGAGGGTCCGGGGAGCTGTTTTTT	TRBJ2-2	once	.	TRBV11-2
CASSQDMDYNEQFF	TGCGCCAGCAGCCAAGACATGGACTACAATGAGCAGTTCTTC	TRBJ2-1	once	.	TRBV4-1
CASSVQAGGLTGELFF	TGTGCCAGCAGCGTTCAGGCGGGGGGGCTCACCGGGGAGCTGTTTTTT	TRBJ2-2	.	TRBD2	TRBV9
CASVGLSYEQYF	TGCGCCAGCGTCGGGCTGTCCTACGAGCAGTACTTC	TRBJ2-7	.	.	TRBV10-1
CASSQPSGEKLFF	TGCGCCAGCAGCCAACCCTCTGGAGAAAAACTGTTTTTT	TRBJ1-4	.	.	TRBV4-1
CASSAMNTEAFF	TGTGCCAGCTCGGCCATGAACACTGAAGCTTTCTTT	TRBJ1-1	few	.	TRBV7-9
CATSWDRGGNQPQHF	TGTGCCACCTCTTGGGACAGGGGAGGCAATCAGCCCCAGCATTTT	TRBJ1-5	.	TRBD1	TRBV2
CASSLSGNEQFF	TGTGCCAGCAGCTTATCAGGGAATGAGCAGTTCTTC	TRBJ2-1	.	.	TRBV7-9
CASGFQNYEQYF	TGTGCTAGTGGTTTTCAAAACTACGAGCAGTACTTC	TRBJ2-7	.	.	TRBV12-5
CASSVCNRTNEKLFF	TGCGCCAGCAGTGTATGTAACAGGACTAATGAAAAACTGTTTTTT	TRBJ1-4	.	.	TRBV10-1
CASSSGLLRSSYNSPLHF	TGTGCCAGCAGCTCGGGCCTCCTACGGAGCTCCTATAATTCACCCCTCCACTTT	TRBJ1-6	.	.	TRBV5-4
CASSLGQLTEAFF	TGTGCCAGCAGCTTAGGACAGCTCACTGAAGCTTTCTTT	TRBJ1-1	few	.	TRBV11-3
CSAGYAEQYF	TGCAGTGCTGGTTATGCCGAGCAGTACTTC	TRBJ2-7	.	.	TRBV20-1
CASSLWGANTGELFF	TGTGCCAGCAGTTTATGGGGGGCGAACACCGGGGAGCTGTTTTTT	TRBJ2-2	.	.	TRBV27
CASSPGYTQYF	TGTGCCAGCAGCCCCGGATATACGCAGTATTTT	TRBJ2-3	.	.	TRBV13
CAISGVGDSNQPQHF	TGTGCCATCAGTGGGGTAGGGGATAGCAATCAGCCCCAGCATTTT	TRBJ1-5	.	.	TRBV10-3
CSASLDEQFF	TGCAGTGCTAGCCTAGATGAGCAGTTCTTC	TRBJ2-1	.	.	TRBV20-1
CASSNDRGRFF	TGTGCCAGTAGTAACGACAGGGGCCGGTTCTTC	TRBJ2-1	once	TRBD1	TRBV19
CASIRTLNTEAFF	TGTGCCAGCATTCGAACACTGAACACTGAAGCTTTCTTT	TRBJ1-1	.	.	TRBV6-1
CASSQLAGEQETQYF	TGCGCCAGCAGCCAACTAGCGGGGGAGCAAGAGACCCAGTACTTC	TRBJ2-5	.	TRBD2	TRBV4-1
CASTLDRGWNQPQHF	TGTGCCAGTACTCTGGACAGGGGTTGGAATCAGCCCCAGCATTTT	TRBJ1-5	.	TRBD1	TRBV19
CASSLQQGPQHF	TGTGCCAGCAGTTTACAGCAGGGGCCCCAGCATTTT	TRBJ1-5	once	.	TRBV27
CASRLARQGEAEAFF	TGTGCAAGTCGCTTAGCGAGACAGGGGGAGGCTGAAGCTTTCTTT	TRBJ1-1	.	.	TRBV12-2
CASSVGAGEKLFF	TGTGCCAGCAGCGTAGGGGCCGGTGAAAAACTGTTTTTT	TRBJ1-4	.	.	TRBV9
CASSTPEGSGIYEQYF	TGTGCCAGCAGTACCCCTGAGGGTAGCGGAATCTACGAGCAGTACTTC	TRBJ2-7	.	.	TRBV6-6
CASSLRGSGGANVLTF	TGCGCCAGCAGCCTACGAGGGTCTGGCGGGGCCAACGTCCTGACTTTC	TRBJ2-6	.	.	TRBV5-1
CASSVGRGGAETQYF	TGTGCCAGCAGTGTGGGAAGAGGGGGGGCCGAGACCCAGTACTTC	TRBJ2-5	once	.	TRBV25-1
CAWSRLAGAETQYF	TGTGCCTGGAGTCGGCTAGCGGGAGCTGAGACCCAGTACTTC	TRBJ2-5	.	TRBD2	TRBV30
CASTYRGTDTQYF	TGTGCCAGCACCTACAGGGGCACAGATACGCAGTATTTT	TRBJ2-3	.	.	TRBV6-5
CASSLGGGKETQYF	TGTGCCAGCAGCCTGGGCGGGGGCAAGGAGACCCAGTACTTC	TRBJ2-5	.	.	TRBV11-3
CAISESLAGGPVTDTQYF	TGTGCCATCAGTGAGTCCCTAGCGGGGGGGCCCGTCACAGATACGCAGTATTTT	TRBJ2-3	.	TRBD2	TRBV10-3
CASSLDGVETQYF	TGCGCCAGCAGCTTGGACGGGGTGGAGACCCAGTACTTC	TRBJ2-5	once	.	TRBV5-1
CASSAGTSGRAYEQYF	TGTGCCAGCAGCGCCGGGACTAGCGGGAGGGCCTACGAGCAGTACTTC	TRBJ2-7	.	TRBD2	TRBV9
CARSLETGTSGRETQYF	TGTGCCAGAAGCTTGGAAACTGGGACTAGCGGGAGAGAGACCCAGTACTTC	TRBJ2-5	.	TRBD2	TRBV5-3
CASSPSSGSLYEQYF	TGTGCCAGCAGCCCTTCTAGCGGGAGTCTTTACGAGCAGTACTTC	TRBJ2-7	.	.	TRBV21-1
CASSPPTDHYNEQFF	TGTGCCAGCTCACCGCCCACGGACCACTACAATGAGCAGTTCTTC	TRBJ2-1	.	.	TRBV18
CASSPGGAGSYEQYF	TGTGCCAGCAGCCCAGGGGGCGCCGGTTCCTACGAGCAGTACTTC	TRBJ2-7	.	TRBD1	TRBV7-8
CASSLGDTGTGELFF	TGTGCCAGCAGCTTGGGGGACACGGGTACCGGGGAGCTGTTTTTT	TRBJ2-2	.	.	TRBV5-6
CASCSTLGTEAFF	TGTGCCAGCTGTTCCACACTCGGGACTGAAGCTTTCTTT	TRBJ1-1	.	.	TRBV7-9
CASSQTGQGATNEKLFF	TGCGCCAGCAGCCAAACGGGACAGGGAGCAACTAATGAAAAACTGTTTTTT	TRBJ1-4	.	TRBD1	TRBV4-3
CASSSGDGYTF	TGTGCCAGCAGCTCAGGGGATGGCTACACCTTC	TRBJ1-2	.	.	TRBV5-4
CASSQALGQNTGELFF	TGTGCCAGCAGCCAAGCATTAGGGCAGAACACCGGGGAGCTGTTTTTT	TRBJ2-2	.	.	TRBV4-2
CSVERVVRDEQFF	TGCAGCGTTGAGAGAGTAGTTAGAGATGAGCAGTTCTTC	TRBJ2-1	once	.	TRBV29-1
CASSSRGGGYTF	TGTGCCAGCAGCTCCAGGGGGGGTGGCTACACCTTC	TRBJ1-2	.	TRBD1	TRBV6-5
CASSPAGAGNQPQHF	TGTGCCAGCAGTCCCGCCGGGGCAGGGAATCAGCCCCAGCATTTT	TRBJ1-5	few	.	TRBV28
CATSSPRASDEKLFF	TGTGCCACCAGCAGTCCGAGGGCGTCGGATGAAAAACTGTTTTTT	TRBJ1-4	.	.	TRBV15
CASSLIAGGGYEQYF	TGTGCCAGCAGTTTAATCGCAGGGGGCGGCTACGAGCAGTACTTC	TRBJ2-7	.	TRBD1	TRBV27
CASSYSPGEVDGYTF	TGTGCCAGCAGTTACTCCCCAGGGGAGGTGGATGGCTACACCTTC	TRBJ1-2	.	.	TRBV6-5
CASSFGGPGDYGYTF	TGTGCCAGCAGCTTTGGGGGGCCCGGAGACTATGGCTACACCTTC	TRBJ1-2	.	.	TRBV7-6
CASSPPGGTNTEAFF	TGTGCCAGCAGCCCCCCGGGCGGGACGAACACTGAAGCTTTCTTT	TRBJ1-1	.	.	TRBV7-9
CASSMESPYEQYF	TGTGCCAGTAGTATGGAGAGTCCCTACGAGCAGTACTTC	TRBJ2-7	.	.	TRBV19
CATRAKRGILSSYEQYF	TGTGCCACCAGAGCCAAAAGAGGCATCCTCAGCTCCTACGAGCAGTACTTC	TRBJ2-7	.	.	TRBV15